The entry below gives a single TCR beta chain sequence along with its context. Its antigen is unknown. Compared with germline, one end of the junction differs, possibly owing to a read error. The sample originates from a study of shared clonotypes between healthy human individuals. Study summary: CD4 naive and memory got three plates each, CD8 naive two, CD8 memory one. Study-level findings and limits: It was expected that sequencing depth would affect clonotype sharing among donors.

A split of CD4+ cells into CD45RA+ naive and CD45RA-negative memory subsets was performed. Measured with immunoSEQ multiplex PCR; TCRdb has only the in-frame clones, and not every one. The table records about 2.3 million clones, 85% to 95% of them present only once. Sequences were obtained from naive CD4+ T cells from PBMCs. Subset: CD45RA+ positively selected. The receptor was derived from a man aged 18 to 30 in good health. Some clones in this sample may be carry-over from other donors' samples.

The CDR3 region is CAGSGQGVYEQYF. In DNA, the CDR3 is TGTGCCGGCAGTGGACAGGGCGTCTACGAGCAGTACTTC. The V gene is TRBV2, the J gene TRBJ2-7, with TRBD1 identical over 8 bases. Looked up from germline, CDR1 is SNHLY and CDR2 is FYNNEI. This CDR3 has 13 amino acids.